This T cell receptor beta chain was retrieved from a study of monozygotic twins with inflammatory bowel disease. Findings and caveats of the study: Immunosuppressive treatment differences may have increased patient repertoire variability.

Points on this clonotype: Antigen specificity is unknown.

This CDR3 is 14 amino acids long. The germline gives CDR1 LGHDT, CDR2 YNNKEL (reference sequence). No DNA is given; TCRdb re-called the 5' RACE reads and lists each CDR3 protein once. The sample data list about 380,000 distinct CDR3 sequences. V gene TRBV3-1 combines with J gene TRBJ1-5; as DNA is missing, the TRBD1 call by TCRdb cannot be tested. This receptor was obtained from a human donor with ulcerative colitis or Crohn's disease, or a healthy co-twin of an affected twin (not recorded which). The sequencing input was blood. This chain's CDR3 is CASSRAGGNQPQHF.